This T cell receptor beta chain comes out of a study of CD8+CD57+ T cells in acquired aplastic anemia. Background on the study: Sorted CD4+ and CD8+ cell DNA averaged 3.2 ug. Researchers reported that healthy donors averaged roughly 9.8 million reads for CD4+ cells.

The TCR beta profiling, which covered VDJ combination and CDR3 sequence, was carried out using genomic DNA as the template. TCRdb redid the calling of the reads with MiXCR, one entry per CDR3 protein. The data show 200,000 to 250,000 distinct CDR3 sequences, approximately 35% seen once. V dropped 4 bases and J dropped 10 bases, with 16 bases sitting between them. The CDR3 loop spans 13 amino acids. From germline, CDR1 is LNHDA and CDR2 SQIVND (reference sequence). This clonotype was seen a handful of times. Its antigen is currently unknown. Study results and caveats: Patients had approximately 30 CD8+ CDR3 sequences in common with controls (the shared set). Controls and patients did not differ significantly in CD8+ Simpson's diversity.

Sequencing input: sorted CD4+, CD8+, or CD8+CD57+ T cells (not recorded which) from PBMCs. The TCR was taken from a human donor in good health, serving as a control. The chain links TRBV19 to TRBJ1-1; possibly TRBD1 for D (6 bases). CDR3 region: CASSNRERERAFF. In DNA form, the CDR3 reads TGTGCCAGTAGTAACAGGGAAAGAGAGCGAGCTTTCTTT.